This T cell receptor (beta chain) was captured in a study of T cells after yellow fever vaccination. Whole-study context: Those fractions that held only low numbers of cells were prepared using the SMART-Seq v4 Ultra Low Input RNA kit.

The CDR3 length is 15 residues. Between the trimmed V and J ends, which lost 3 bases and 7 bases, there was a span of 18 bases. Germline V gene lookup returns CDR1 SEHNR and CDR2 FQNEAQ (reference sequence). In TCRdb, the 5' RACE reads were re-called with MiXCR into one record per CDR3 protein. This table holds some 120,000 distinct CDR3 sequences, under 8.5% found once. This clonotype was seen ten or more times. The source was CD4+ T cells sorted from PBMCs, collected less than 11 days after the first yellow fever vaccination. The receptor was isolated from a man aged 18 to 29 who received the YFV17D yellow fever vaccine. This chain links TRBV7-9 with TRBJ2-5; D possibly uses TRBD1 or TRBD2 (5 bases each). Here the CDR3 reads CASSFRGEGIGTQYF. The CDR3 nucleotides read TGTGCCAGCAGCTTTCGAGGGGAAGGGATCGGGACCCAGTACTTC.